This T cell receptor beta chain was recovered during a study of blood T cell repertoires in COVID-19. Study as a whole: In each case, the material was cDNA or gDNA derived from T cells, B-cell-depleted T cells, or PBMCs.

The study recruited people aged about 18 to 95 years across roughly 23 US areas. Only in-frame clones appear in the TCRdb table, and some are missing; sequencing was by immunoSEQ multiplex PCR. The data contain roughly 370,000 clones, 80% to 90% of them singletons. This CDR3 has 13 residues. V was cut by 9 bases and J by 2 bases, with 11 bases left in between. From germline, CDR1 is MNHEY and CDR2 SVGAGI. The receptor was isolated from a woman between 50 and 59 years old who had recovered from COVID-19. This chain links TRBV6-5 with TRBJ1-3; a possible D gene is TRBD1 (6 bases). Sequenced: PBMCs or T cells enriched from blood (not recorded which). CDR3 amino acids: CASKTGPGNTIYF. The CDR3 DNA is TGTGCCAGTAAAACAGGGCCTGGAAACACCATATATTTT.